What follows are 6 T cell receptor beta chains derived from one specimen sequenced in a study of cytomegalovirus exposure and HLA in healthy donors. The PCR was carried out with 60 Vbeta primers and 13 Jbeta primers. Profiling relied on immunoSEQ multiplex PCR, and the TCRdb table lists in-frame clones only, not all of them. The sample lists 130,000 to 150,000 clones, roughly 79% seen once, with roughly 6.7% in the top ten. Sequenced material: PBMCs. The receptors stem from a woman in her thirties or forties in good health and CMV-seropositive.

The chain has TRBV18 and TRBJ2-7; TRBD1 matches 7 bases. The CDR3 spans 15 residues. Trimming took 0 bases from V and 2 from J; bases not matched to a gene: 4. Germline V gene lookup returns CDR1 KGHSH and CDR2 LQKENI. CDR3 bases: TGTGCCAGCTCACCACCGTGGACAGGACCCTACGAGCAGTACTTC. Translation: CASSPPWTGPYEQYF.

This rearrangement joins TRBV7-2 to TRBJ2-3; maybe TRBD2 (6 bases). Between the trimmed V and J ends, which lost 2 bases and 0 bases, there was a span of 15 bases. CDR3 length: 17 residues. Germline V gene lookup returns CDR1 SGHTA and CDR2 FQGNSA. The CDR3 sequence is CASSLLGGPYSTDTQYF. CDR3 nucleotides: TGTGCCAGCAGCTTACTCGGGGGACCCTATAGCACAGATACGCAGTATTTT.

The chain links TRBV27 to TRBJ2-3; TRBD2 matches at 13 bases. The CDR3 is 15 amino acids. Germline CDR1 reads MNHEY; CDR2 reads SMNVEV (reference sequence). J was trimmed by 6 bases and V by 4 bases; bases with no gene match: 4. CDR3 amino acids: CASSSLTSGGDTQYF. CDR3 nucleotides: TGTGCCAGCAGTTCGCTGACTAGCGGGGGGGATACGCAGTATTTT.

The V gene is TRBV4-2, the J gene TRBJ1-2; D uncertain. The CDR3 has 14 amino acids. V lost 0 bases, J lost 8 bases, and 13 bases lay in between. Germline V gene data show CDR1 as LGHNA and CDR2 as YNFKEQ. CDR3 sequence (DNA): TGTGCCAGCAGCCAAGATCCGGGGTCTTGGGGCTACACCTTC. Translating gives CASSQDPGSWGYTF.

CDR3 bases: TGTGCCAGCAGGGCCGGGACATCAAACTATGGCTACACCTTC. This translates into CASRAGTSNYGYTF. The genes are TRBV2 and TRBJ1-2; D may be TRBD1 (6 bases). The CDR3 contains 14 residues. The germline V gene has CDR1 SNHLY and CDR2 FYNNEI. The V end lost 6 bases, the J end lost 2 bases, and 13 bases lay between the germline ends. Full variable domain (missing parts from reference TRBV2 and TRBJ1-2): EPEVTQTPSHQVTQMGQEVILRCVPISNHLYFYWYRQILGQKVEFLVSFYNNEISEKSEIFDDQFSVERPDGSNFTLKIRSTKLEDSAMYFCASRAGTSNYGYTFGSGTRLTVV.

CDR3 region: CAISEVSRGDANYGYTF. Written as DNA, the CDR3 is TGTGCCATCAGTGAAGTATCCCGGGGAGATGCTAACTATGGCTACACCTTC. The V gene is TRBV10-3, the J gene TRBJ1-2; D remains unclear. Germline V gene sequence: CDR1 ENHRY, CDR2 SYGVKD. The length of the CDR3 is 17 residues. V was clipped by 3 bases and J by 0 bases, with 17 bases between them.